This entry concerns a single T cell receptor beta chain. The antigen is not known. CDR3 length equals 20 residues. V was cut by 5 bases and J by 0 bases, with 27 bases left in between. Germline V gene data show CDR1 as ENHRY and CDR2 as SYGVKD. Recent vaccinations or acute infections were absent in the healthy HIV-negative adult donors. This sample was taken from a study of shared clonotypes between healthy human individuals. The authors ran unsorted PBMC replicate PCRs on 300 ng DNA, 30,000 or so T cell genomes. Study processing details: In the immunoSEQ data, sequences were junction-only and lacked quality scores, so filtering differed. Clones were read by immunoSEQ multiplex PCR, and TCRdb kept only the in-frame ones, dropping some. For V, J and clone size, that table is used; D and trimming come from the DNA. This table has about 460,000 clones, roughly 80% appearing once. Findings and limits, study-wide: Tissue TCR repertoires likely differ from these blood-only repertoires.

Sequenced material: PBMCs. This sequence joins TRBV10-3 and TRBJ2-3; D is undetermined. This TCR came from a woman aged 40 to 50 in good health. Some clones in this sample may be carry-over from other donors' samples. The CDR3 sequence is CAISSLAGAQSTVSTDTQYF. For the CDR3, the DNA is TGTGCCATCAGTTCGCTTGCTGGTGCACAGAGCACGGTAAGCACAGATACGCAGTATTTT.